Shown below are 15 T cell receptor beta chains from a single sample sequenced in a study of patients and donors after allogeneic stem cell transplantation. TCRdb itself ran the RT-PCR reads through MiXCR, one entry per CDR3 protein. The data hold 150,000 to 200,000 distinct CDR3 sequences, with roughly 31% observed a single time. The material sequenced was blood, either unsorted or a sorted T cell fraction (not recorded which). All receptors derive from a human donor who was either an allogeneic HSCT recipient or a stem cell or donor lymphocyte infusion donor (not recorded which). It is not recorded whose cells these are; they may come from a transplant donor.

The V gene is TRBV27, the J gene TRBJ1-2; TRBD1 is a possible D gene (5 bases). CDR3 size: 17 residues. Trimming took off 5 bases at V and 6 bases at J, with 25 bases between the two ends. Germline V lookup: CDR1 MNHEY, CDR2 SMNVEV (reference sequence). In DNA, the CDR3 is TGTGCCAGCAGTCCCTCCATTATCAGCAGGGTAATTGATGGCTACACCTTC. This codes for CASSPSIISRVIDGYTF.

This clonotype was counted a few times. The gene calls are TRBV6-2 or TRBV6-3 and TRBJ1-1; possible D gene TRBD1, 6 bases. This CDR3 spans 14 amino acids. In germline, CDR1 is MNHEY, CDR2 SVGEGT. Trimming cost V 5 bases and J 4 bases, with 14 bases left between them. The CDR3 protein is CASSRRGRGTEAFF. In nucleotides, the CDR3 is TGTGCCAGCAGTCGCAGGGGAAGGGGCACTGAAGCTTTCTTT.

This clonotype turned up a few times. The J gene is TRBJ2-1, the V gene TRBV24-1; 15 bases line up with TRBD2. The junction had 6 bases not matched to a gene; V was cut back by 2 bases and J by 8 bases. The length of the CDR3 is 17 residues. Germline CDR1 and CDR2: KGHDR and SFDVKD. Here the CDR3 DNA reads TGTGCCACCAGTGATTCACGGACTAGCGGGAGGGCCGATGAGCAGTTCTTC. It encodes CATSDSRTSGRADEQFF.

This clonotype was counted between two and nine times. The chain links TRBV11-2 to TRBJ2-4, with TRBD2 matching over 12 bases. The V gene's germline CDR1 is SGHAT and CDR2 FQNNGV. V shed 1 base and J 6 bases; nucleotides not matched to a gene: 10. The CDR3 is 18 amino acids. The CDR3 protein is CASSLVGDGLAGRNIQYF. In DNA, the CDR3 is TGTGCCAGCAGCTTAGTGGGGGATGGACTAGCGGGAAGAAACATTCAGTACTTC. Full variable domain (remainder filled in from reference TRBV11-2 and TRBJ2-4): EAGVAQSPRYKIIEKRQSVAFWCNPISGHATLYWYQQILGQGPKLLIQFQNNGVVDDSQLPKDRFSAERLKGVDSTLKIQPAKLEDSAVYLCASSLVGDGLAGRNIQYFGAGTRLSVL.

This clonotype has only a few counts. The rearrangement joins TRBV11-2 to TRBJ1-4, with a possible D match to TRBD1 (5 bases). Deletions cut 9 bases from V and 2 bases from J, with 10 bases between. The CDR3 totals 13 residues. Germline V gene data show CDR1 as SGHAT and CDR2 as FQNNGV. CDR3 sequence (DNA): TGTGCCAGTCGACAGCTGACTAATGAAAAACTGTTTTTT. Its translation: CASRQLTNEKLFF.

The chain employs TRBV28 and TRBJ2-3; 7 nucleotides line up with TRBD1. The J segment lost 5 bases and the V segment lost 6 bases, leaving 11 bases of the junction unmatched. This CDR3 is built from 15 residues. The V gene's germline CDR1 is MDHEN and CDR2 SYDVKM. The CDR3 region is CASSSGQVGRDTQYF. Here the CDR3 DNA reads TGTGCCAGCAGCTCTGGACAGGTGGGGAGAGATACGCAGTATTTT.

V is TRBV20-1 and J is TRBJ2-1; 10 bases fit TRBD2. The germline V gene has CDR1 DFQATT and CDR2 SNEGSKA (reference sequence). The ends lost 1 base at V and 10 bases at J; junction bases unmatched: 4. CDR3 length: 13 residues. The CDR3 nucleotides are TGCAGTGCTAGAGTAGCGGGAGGTGGGGAGCAGTTCTTC. Translation: CSARVAGGGEQFF.

This clonotype was observed a few times. The chain links TRBV5-1 to TRBJ2-5; a possible D gene is TRBD1 (5 bases). Trimming cost V 9 bases and J 2 bases, with 17 bases left between them. This CDR3 spans 14 amino acids. Germline loops: CDR1 SGHRS, CDR2 YFSETQ. The DNA of the CDR3 is TGCGCCACCACTCAGGACACATCTCAAGAGACCCAGTACTTC. Translation: CATTQDTSQETQYF.

This chain uses TRBV5-1 with TRBJ2-1, with 7 bases that match TRBD2. The length of the CDR3 is 18 residues. The J segment lost 2 bases and the V segment lost 0 bases, leaving 11 bases of the junction unmatched. Germline CDR1 and CDR2: SGHRS and YFSETQ. CDR3 residues: CASSLVPILAATYNEQFF. In DNA form, the CDR3 reads TGCGCCAGCAGCTTGGTCCCCATTCTAGCGGCTACCTACAATGAGCAGTTCTTC.

The CDR3 loop reads CAISATGTGYRATNEKLFF. The DNA of the CDR3 is TGTGCCATCAGTGCGACCGGGACAGGCTACCGTGCAACTAATGAAAAACTGTTTTTT. J is TRBJ1-4 and V is TRBV10-3; 8 bases align to TRBD1. Per germline, CDR1 ENHRY and CDR2 SYGVKD. J was trimmed by 0 bases and V by 4 bases; bases with no gene match: 13. CDR3 length equals 19 residues.

A few counts support this clonotype. This chain joins TRBV20-1 and TRBJ1-6, with D possibly TRBD1 on 6 matching bases. Germline CDR1 is DFQATT and CDR2 is SNEGSKA (reference sequence). V was shortened by 7 bases and J by 7 bases, with 8 bases between the two germline ends. The CDR3 spans 11 residues. The CDR3 nucleotides are TGCAGTGTACAGGGAAATTCACCCCTCCACTTT. Protein sequence: CSVQGNSPLHF.

The chain links TRBV5-1 to TRBJ2-5; D uncertain. CDR1 and CDR2 from the germline V gene are SGHRS and YFSETQ. The CDR3 extends over 13 amino acids. The V gene lost 2 bases and the J gene lost 2 bases, with 7 bases spanning the gap. CDR3 sequence reads: CASSLQTQETQYF. In DNA, the CDR3 is TGCGCCAGCAGCTTACAGACACAAGAGACCCAGTACTTC. The full variable domain, with the rest looked up from reference TRBV5-1 and TRBJ2-5, is KAGVTQTPRYLIKTRGQQVTLSCSPISGHRSVSWYQQTPGQGLQFLFEYFSETQRNKGNFPGRFSGRQFSNSRSEMNVSTLELGDSALYLCASSLQTQETQYFGPGTRLLVL.

The chain is built from TRBV7-9 and TRBJ2-7, with D hard to call. Trimming pared 5 bases from V and 4 bases from J, leaving 6 bases between. The germline V gene encodes CDR1 SEHNR and CDR2 FQNEAQ (reference sequence). The CDR3 totals 11 residues. CDR3: CASSVLYEQYF. The CDR3 nucleotides read TGTGCCAGCAGCGTACTATACGAGCAGTACTTC.

There are a few counts of this clonotype. This chain joins TRBV29-1 and TRBJ2-3; 11 bases line up with TRBD2. Trimming took 1 base from V and 4 from J; bases not matched to a gene: 4. The CDR3 runs 15 residues. CDR1 and CDR2 from the germline V gene are SQVTM and ANQGSEA. The CDR3 spells CSVEGIAGGPDTQYF. Here the CDR3 DNA reads TGCAGCGTTGAAGGAATAGCGGGAGGGCCAGATACGCAGTATTTT.

The rearrangement uses TRBV7-8 and TRBJ2-3; D might be TRBD2 (5 bases). Germline loops: CDR1 SGHVS, CDR2 FQNEAQ. The germline V and J ends were trimmed by 2 bases and 6 bases, with 15 bases remaining between them. The CDR3 is made up of 15 amino acids. The CDR3 DNA is TGTGCCAGCAGCTTATGGCGGGTATTGGGGGATACGCAGTATTTT. This codes for CASSLWRVLGDTQYF.